The 8 T cell receptor beta chains listed next were all sequenced from one sample in a study of CD8 T cells in ankylosing spondylitis. TCRdb re-derived calls from the 5' RACE reads in MiXCR, one entry per CDR3 protein. Altogether roughly 90,000 distinct CDR3 sequences are present, about 8.6% being singletons, with the ten largest covering around 10%. Sequences were obtained from blood, either unsorted or a sorted T cell fraction (not recorded which). Receptors were obtained from a male donor with ankylosing spondylitis or in good health (not recorded which).

This clonotype appeared a few times. A much larger clone lies a single base off, so this may be a read error. The chain recombines TRBV6-2 or TRBV6-3 with TRBJ2-2; D is unresolved. The CDR3 totals 13 residues. Per germline, CDR1 MNHEY and CDR2 SVGEGT. The CDR3 DNA is TGTACCAGCAGTTACTGGGCCCCCGGGGAGCTGTTTTTT. Its protein product is CTSSYWAPGELFF.

This chain links TRBV12-3 or TRBV12-4 with TRBJ2-5; the D gene is possibly TRBD1 (7 bases). V was pared by 7 bases and J by 5 bases, with 17 bases between. The CDR3 has 14 amino acids. Written as DNA, the CDR3 is TGTGCCAGCACCGACGACAGGGAGGTGGAGACCCAGTACTTC. Its translation is CASTDDREVETQYF.

The table lists this clonotype with a few counts. V gene TRBV7-2 combines with J gene TRBJ2-3; TRBD1 matches at 9 bases. Looked up from germline, CDR1 is SGHTA and CDR2 is FQGNSA. This CDR3 is built from 14 residues. V gave up 7 bases and J gave up 4 bases; unmatched junction bases: 6. CDR3 protein: CASNPDRGPDTQYF. The CDR3 region has the DNA TGTGCCAGCAACCCGGACAGGGGCCCAGATACGCAGTATTTT.

This clonotype showed up many times. The chain carries TRBV6-2 or TRBV6-3 and TRBJ2-7, with D possibly called TRBD1 or TRBD2 (5 bases each). This CDR3 contains 12 residues. The germline gives CDR1 MNHEY, CDR2 SVGEGT. Trimming removed 7 bases from V and 4 bases from J, with 11 bases in between. CDR3: CASTQGPYEQYF. The DNA of the CDR3 is TGTGCCAGCACCCAGGGACCGTACGAGCAGTACTTC.

This clonotype was picked up many times. For the CDR3, the DNA is TGTGCCAGCAGCTCTCCCCGGGAGCCCCACAATGAGCAGTTCTTC. Protein product: CASSSPREPHNEQFF. The chain links TRBV6-2 or TRBV6-3 to TRBJ2-1, with D possibly being TRBD2 (6 bases). Germline V CDR1 and CDR2: MNHEY, SVGEGT. V lost 6 bases and J 5 bases, leaving 17 bases between the germline ends. This CDR3 has 15 residues.

The table lists this clonotype with many counts. The V gene is TRBV11-2, the J gene TRBJ2-1, with 7 positions matching TRBD2. Germline V gives CDR1 SGHAT, CDR2 FQNNGV. Unmatched junction bases numbered 11, after V lost 3 bases and J lost 0 bases. CDR3 length equals 18 residues. CDR3 region: CASSLGAGSLSSYNEQFF. Written as DNA, the CDR3 is TGTGCCAGCAGCTTGGGAGCGGGATCCCTAAGCTCCTACAATGAGCAGTTCTTC.

This clonotype showed up many times. The chain uses TRBV5-5 and TRBJ2-1; D uncertain. Trimming pared 3 bases from V and 9 bases from J, leaving 25 bases between. The CDR3 consists of 17 residues. Looked up from germline, CDR1 is SGHKS and CDR2 is YYEKEE (reference sequence). CDR3 DNA sequence: TGTGCCAGCAGCTCAATCCGGGTCCAAACCCGGGTCGGTGAGCAGTTCTTC. Protein: CASSSIRVQTRVGEQFF.

In this sample, this clonotype turned up many times. The chain employs TRBV19 and TRBJ2-7; TRBD1 matches 7 bases. This CDR3 spans 12 amino acids. The germline CDR1 and CDR2 sequences are LNHDA and SQIVND (reference sequence). The J segment lost 9 bases and the V segment lost 3 bases, leaving 5 bases of the junction unmatched. CDR3 region: CASSISGDRQYF. Written as DNA, the CDR3 is TGTGCCAGTAGTATTTCCGGGGACAGGCAGTACTTC.